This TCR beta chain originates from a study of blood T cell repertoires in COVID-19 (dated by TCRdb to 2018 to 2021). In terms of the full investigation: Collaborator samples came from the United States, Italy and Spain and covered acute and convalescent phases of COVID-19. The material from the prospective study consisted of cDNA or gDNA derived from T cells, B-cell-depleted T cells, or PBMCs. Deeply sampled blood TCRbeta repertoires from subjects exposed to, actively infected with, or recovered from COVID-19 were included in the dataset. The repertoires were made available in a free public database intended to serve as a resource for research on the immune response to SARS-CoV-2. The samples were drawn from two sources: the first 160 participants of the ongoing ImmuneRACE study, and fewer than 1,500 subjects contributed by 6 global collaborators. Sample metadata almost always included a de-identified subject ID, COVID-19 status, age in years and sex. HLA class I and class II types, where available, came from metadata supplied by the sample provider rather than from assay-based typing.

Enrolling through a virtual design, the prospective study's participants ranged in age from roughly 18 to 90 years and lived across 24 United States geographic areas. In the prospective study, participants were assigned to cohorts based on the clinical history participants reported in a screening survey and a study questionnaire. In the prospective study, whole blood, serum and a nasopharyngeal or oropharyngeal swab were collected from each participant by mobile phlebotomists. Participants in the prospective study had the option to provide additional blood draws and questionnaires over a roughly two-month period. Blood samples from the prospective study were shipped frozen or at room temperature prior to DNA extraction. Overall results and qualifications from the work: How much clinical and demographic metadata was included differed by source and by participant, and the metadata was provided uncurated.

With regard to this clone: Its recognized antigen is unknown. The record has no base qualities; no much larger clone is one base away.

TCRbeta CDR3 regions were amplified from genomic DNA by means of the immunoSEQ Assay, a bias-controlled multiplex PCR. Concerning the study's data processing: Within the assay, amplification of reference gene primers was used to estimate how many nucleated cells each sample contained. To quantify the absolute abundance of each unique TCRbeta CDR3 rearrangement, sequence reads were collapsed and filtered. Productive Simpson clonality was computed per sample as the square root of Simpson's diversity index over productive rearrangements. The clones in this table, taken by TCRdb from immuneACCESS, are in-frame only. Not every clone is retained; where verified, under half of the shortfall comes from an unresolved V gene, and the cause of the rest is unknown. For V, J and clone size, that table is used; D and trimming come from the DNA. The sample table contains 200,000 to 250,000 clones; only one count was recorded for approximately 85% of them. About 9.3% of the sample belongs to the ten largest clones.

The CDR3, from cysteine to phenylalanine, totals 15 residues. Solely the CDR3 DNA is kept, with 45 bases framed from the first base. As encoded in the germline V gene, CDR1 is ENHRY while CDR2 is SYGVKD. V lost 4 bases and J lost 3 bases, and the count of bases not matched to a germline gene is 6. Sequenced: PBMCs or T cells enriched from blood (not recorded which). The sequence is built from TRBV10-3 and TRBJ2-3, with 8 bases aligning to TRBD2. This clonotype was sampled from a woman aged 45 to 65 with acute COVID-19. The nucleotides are TGTGCCATCAGTGCTGCGGCGGGGGGTACAGATACGCAGTATTTT. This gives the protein CAISAAAGGTDTQYF.